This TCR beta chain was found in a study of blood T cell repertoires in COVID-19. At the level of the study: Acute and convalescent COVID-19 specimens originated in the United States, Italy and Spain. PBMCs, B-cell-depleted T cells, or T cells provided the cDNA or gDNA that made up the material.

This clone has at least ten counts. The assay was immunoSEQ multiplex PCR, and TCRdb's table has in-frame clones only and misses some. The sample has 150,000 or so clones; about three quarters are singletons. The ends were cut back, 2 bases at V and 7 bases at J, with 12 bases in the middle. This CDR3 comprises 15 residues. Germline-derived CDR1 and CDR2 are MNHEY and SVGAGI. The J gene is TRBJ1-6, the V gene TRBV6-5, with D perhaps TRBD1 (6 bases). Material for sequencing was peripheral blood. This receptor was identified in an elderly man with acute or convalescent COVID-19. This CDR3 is CASSYTTGSNSPLHF. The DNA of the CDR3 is TGTGCCAGCAGTTACACAACAGGGTCCAATTCACCCCTCCACTTT.